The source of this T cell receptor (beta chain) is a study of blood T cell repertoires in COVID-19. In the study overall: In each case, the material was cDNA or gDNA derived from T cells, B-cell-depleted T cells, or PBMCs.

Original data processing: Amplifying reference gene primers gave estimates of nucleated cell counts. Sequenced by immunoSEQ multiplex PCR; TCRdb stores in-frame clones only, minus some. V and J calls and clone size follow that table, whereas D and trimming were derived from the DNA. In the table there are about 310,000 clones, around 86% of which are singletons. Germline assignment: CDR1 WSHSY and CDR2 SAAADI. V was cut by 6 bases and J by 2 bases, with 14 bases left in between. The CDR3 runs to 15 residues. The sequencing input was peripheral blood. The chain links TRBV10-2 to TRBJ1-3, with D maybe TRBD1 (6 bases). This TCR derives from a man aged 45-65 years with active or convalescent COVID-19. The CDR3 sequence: CASRDRFFTGNTIYF. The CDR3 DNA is TGCGCCAGCAGGGACAGATTTTTTACTGGAAACACCATATATTTT.